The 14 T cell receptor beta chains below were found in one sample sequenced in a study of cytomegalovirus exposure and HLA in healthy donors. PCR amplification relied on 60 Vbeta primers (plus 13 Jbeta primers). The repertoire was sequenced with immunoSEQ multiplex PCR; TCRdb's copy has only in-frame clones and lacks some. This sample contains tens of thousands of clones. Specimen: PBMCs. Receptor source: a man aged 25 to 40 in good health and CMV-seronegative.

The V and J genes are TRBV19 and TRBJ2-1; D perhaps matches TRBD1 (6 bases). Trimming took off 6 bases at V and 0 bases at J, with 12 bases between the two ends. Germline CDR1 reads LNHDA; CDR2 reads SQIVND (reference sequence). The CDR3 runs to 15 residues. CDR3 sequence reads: CASRKDRSSYNEQFF. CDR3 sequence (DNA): TGTGCCAGTAGGAAAGACAGGAGCTCCTACAATGAGCAGTTCTTC. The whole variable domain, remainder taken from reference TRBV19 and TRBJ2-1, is DGGITQSPKYLFRKEGQNVTLSCEQNLNHDAMYWYRQDPGQGLRLIYYSQIVNDFQKGDIAEGYSVSREKKESFPLTVTSAQKNPTAFYLCASRKDRSSYNEQFFGPGTRLTVL.

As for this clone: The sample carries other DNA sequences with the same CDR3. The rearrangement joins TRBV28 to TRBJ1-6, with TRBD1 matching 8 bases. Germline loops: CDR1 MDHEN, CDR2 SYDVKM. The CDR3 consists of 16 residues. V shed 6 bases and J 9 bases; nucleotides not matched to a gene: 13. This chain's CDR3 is CASRKIRTGLGSPLHF. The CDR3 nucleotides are TGTGCCAGCAGAAAGATTCGGACAGGGTTGGGTTCACCCCTCCACTTT.

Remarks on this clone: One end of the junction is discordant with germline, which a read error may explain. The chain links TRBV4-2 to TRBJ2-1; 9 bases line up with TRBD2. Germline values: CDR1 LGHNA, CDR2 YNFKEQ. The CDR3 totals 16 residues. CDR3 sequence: CASSQDSGSSDNEQFF. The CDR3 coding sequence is TGTGCCAGCAGCCAAGATAGCGGGAGCTCCGACAATGAGCAGTTCTTC.

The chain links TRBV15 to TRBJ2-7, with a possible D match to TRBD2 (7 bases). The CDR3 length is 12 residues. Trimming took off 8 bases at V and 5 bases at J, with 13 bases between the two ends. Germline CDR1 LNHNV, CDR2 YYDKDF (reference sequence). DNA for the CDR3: TGTGCCACCCGGGCGGGGGCGGACGAGCAGTACTTC. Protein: CATRAGADEQYF.

The CDR3 is CASSLSGYTEAFF. DNA of the CDR3: TGTGCCAGCAGCTTATCGGGTTACACTGAAGCTTTCTTT. This sequence joins TRBV7-2 and TRBJ1-1; D is unresolved. Germline CDR1 reads SGHTA; CDR2 reads FQGNSA. This CDR3 spans 13 amino acids. V gave up 2 bases and J gave up 3 bases, with 7 bases separating them.

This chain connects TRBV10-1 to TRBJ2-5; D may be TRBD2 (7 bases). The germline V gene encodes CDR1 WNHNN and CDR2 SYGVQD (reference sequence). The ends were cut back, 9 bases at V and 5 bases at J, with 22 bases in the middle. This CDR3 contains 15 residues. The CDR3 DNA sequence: TGCGCCAGGGGGGGGAGTGGGGGGCTTCGTGAGACCCAGTACTTC. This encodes CARGGSGGLRETQYF.

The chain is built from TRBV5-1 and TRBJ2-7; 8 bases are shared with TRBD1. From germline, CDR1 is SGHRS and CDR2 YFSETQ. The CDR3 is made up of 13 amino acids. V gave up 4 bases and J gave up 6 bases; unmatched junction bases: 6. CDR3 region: CASSHGQGSEQYF. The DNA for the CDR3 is TGCGCCAGCAGCCACGGACAGGGCTCCGAGCAGTACTTC.

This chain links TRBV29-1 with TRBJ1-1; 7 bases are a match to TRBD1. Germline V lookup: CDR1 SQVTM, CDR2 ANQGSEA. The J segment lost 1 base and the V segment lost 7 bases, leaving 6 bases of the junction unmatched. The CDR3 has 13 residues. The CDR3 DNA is TGCAGCGCAATAGCAGGGGGGAACACTGAAGCTTTCTTT. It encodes CSAIAGGNTEAFF. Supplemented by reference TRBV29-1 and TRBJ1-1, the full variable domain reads SAVISQKPSRDICQRGTSLTIQCQVDSQVTMMFWYRQQPGQSLTLIATANQGSEATYESGFVIDKFPISRPNLTFSTLTVSNMSPEDSSIYLCSAIAGGNTEAFFGQGTRLTVV.

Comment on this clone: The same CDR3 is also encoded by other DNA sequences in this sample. The CDR3 loop reads CASSIPGGNTGELFF. CDR3 bases: TGTGCCAGCAGCATACCCGGCGGAAACACCGGGGAGCTGTTTTTT. The V gene is TRBV6-5, the J gene TRBJ2-2, with D uncertain. Germline-derived CDR1 and CDR2 are MNHEY and SVGAGI. The CDR3 consists of 15 residues. V dropped 6 bases and J dropped 2 bases, with 13 bases sitting between them.

CDR3 region: CASSNPGQGFYEQYF. The CDR3 region has the DNA TGTGCCAGTAGTAACCCGGGACAGGGATTCTACGAGCAGTACTTC. The chain employs TRBV19 and TRBJ2-7; TRBD1 matches at 9 bases. The germline CDR1 and CDR2 sequences are LNHDA and SQIVND (reference sequence). The ends lost 4 bases at V and 3 bases at J; junction bases unmatched: 7. CDR3 length: 15 amino acids.

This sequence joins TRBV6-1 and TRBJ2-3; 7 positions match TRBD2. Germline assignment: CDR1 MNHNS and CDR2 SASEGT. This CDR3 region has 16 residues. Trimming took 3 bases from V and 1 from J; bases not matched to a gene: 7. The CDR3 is CASSDLSGKGTDTQYF. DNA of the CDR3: TGTGCCAGCAGTGATTTGAGCGGGAAAGGCACAGATACGCAGTATTTT.

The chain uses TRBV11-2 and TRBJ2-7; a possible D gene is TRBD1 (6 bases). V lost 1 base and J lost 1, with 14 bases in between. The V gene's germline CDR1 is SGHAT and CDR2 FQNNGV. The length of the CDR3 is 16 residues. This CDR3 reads CASSLGNRVGSYEQYF. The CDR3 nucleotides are TGTGCCAGCAGCTTAGGTAACAGGGTAGGGTCCTACGAGCAGTACTTC.

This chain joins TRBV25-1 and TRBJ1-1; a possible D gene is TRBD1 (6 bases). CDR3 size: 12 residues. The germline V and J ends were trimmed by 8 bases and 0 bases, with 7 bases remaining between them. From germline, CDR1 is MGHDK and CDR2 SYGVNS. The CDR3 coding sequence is TGTGCCAGCGGACAGATGAACACTGAAGCTTTCTTT. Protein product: CASGQMNTEAFF.

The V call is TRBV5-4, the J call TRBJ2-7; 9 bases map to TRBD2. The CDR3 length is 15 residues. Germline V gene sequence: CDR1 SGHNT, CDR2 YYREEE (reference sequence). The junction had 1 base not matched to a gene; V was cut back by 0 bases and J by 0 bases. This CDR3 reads CASSLELAGSYEQYF. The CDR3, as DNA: TGTGCCAGCAGCTTGGAACTAGCGGGCTCCTACGAGCAGTACTTC.